Listed below are T cell receptor beta chains from one sample, sequenced in a study of T cells in Graves' hyperthyroidism and ophthalmopathy. Using its own MiXCR run on the multiplex PCR reads, TCRdb lists one record per CDR3 protein. The sample contains more than 350,000 distinct CDR3 sequences, around 14% of which appear only once. The sample consisted of blood. These TCRs come from a woman aged 25 to 45 with Graves' hyperthyroidism. CDR3s include the opening cysteine and the closing phenylalanine or tryptophan. Each record gives: J gene, V gene, clone size, D gene, CDR3 DNA, CDR3 protein. A D gene is named only where the DNA matches it firmly. Some rows have no size entry. The others give once, few or many, or a class for an expanded clone.

TRBJ1-2	TRBV20-1	few	.	TGCAGTGCTAGAGATTATCGGGGCGACGCTAACTATGGCTACACCTTC	CSARDYRGDANYGYTF
TRBJ1-2	TRBV27	few	.	TGTGCCAGCAGTTTCAGCCCGTCGGTGGGCTACACCTTC	CASSFSPSVGYTF
TRBJ1-3	TRBV9	.	.	TGTGCCAGCAGCGTTATGAGTGGGACGGACTCTGGAAACACCATATATTTT	CASSVMSGTDSGNTIYF
TRBJ2-1	TRBV6-1	many	TRBD2	TGTGCCAGCAGTTATTATCCCCTTAAGACTAGCGGGAGGGCCTATGAGCAGTTCTTC	CASSYYPLKTSGRAYEQFF
TRBJ2-7	TRBV7-3	few	.	TGTGCCAGCAGCCATCAACTAGCCAGCTACGAGCAGTACTTC	CASSHQLASYEQYF
TRBJ2-7	TRBV18	.	.	TGTGCCAGCTCACCACTCGGCGAGGACCTTTGGGACGAGCAGTACTTC	CASSPLGEDLWDEQYF
TRBJ2-5	TRBV28	many	TRBD2	TGTGCCAGCAGTTTATTTGCCGGGACTAGGGGGACGACCCAGTACTTC	CASSLFAGTRGTTQYF
TRBJ2-1	TRBV9	many	.	TGTGCCAGCAGCGTAGACCTAAGCTCCTACAATGAGCAGTTCTTC	CASSVDLSSYNEQFF
TRBJ2-1	TRBV3-1	many	TRBD2	TGTGCCAGCAGCCAAATAGCGGGAGGGGAGCAGTTCTTC	CASSQIAGGEQFF
TRBJ1-1	TRBV11-2	few	.	TGTGCCAGCAGACCGCGGGGGAGCACTGAAGCTTTCTTT	CASRPRGSTEAFF
TRBJ2-7	TRBV28	many	TRBD2	TGTGCCAGCAGTTTAGGGCGGACTAGTCCCTACGAGCAGTACTTC	CASSLGRTSPYEQYF
TRBJ2-5	TRBV24-1	many	.	TGTGCCACCAGTGGCCCCGGGACAAGGGAGACCCAGTACTTC	CATSGPGTRETQYF
TRBJ2-7	TRBV5-5	.	.	TGTGCCAGCAGCTTGGATGGAGGGGGACCCTACGAGCAGTACTTC	CASSLDGGGPYEQYF
TRBJ1-5	TRBV19	few	.	TGTGCCACCACCGGGACACTTAGCAATCAGCCCCAGCATTTT	CATTGTLSNQPQHF
TRBJ2-7	TRBV10-3	.	.	TGTGCCATCAGGTCCGGATACGAGCAGTACTTC	CAIRSGYEQYF
TRBJ2-5	TRBV20-1	few	.	TGCAGTGCTAGAGGGACAGCCCACAGTATAATCCAAGAGACCCAGTACTTC	CSARGTAHSIIQETQYF
TRBJ1-1	TRBV5-4	many	.	TGTGCCAGCAGCTTGGAACGGCAGACAGATGCTTTCTTT	CASSLERQTDAFF
TRBJ1-5	TRBV20-1	many	.	TGCAGTGCTAGTGTTGGTCAGCCCCAGCATTTT	CSASVGQPQHF
TRBJ2-3	TRBV11-3	few	.	TGTGCCAGCAGCTTAAACCTGAGAGATACGCAGTATTTT	CASSLNLRDTQYF
TRBJ2-1	TRBV24-1	.	.	TGTGCCACCAGTGATCTACAGGGGAGGAATAATGAGCAGTTCTTC	CATSDLQGRNNEQFF
TRBJ1-1	TRBV20-1	many	.	TGCAGTGCTAAGGGGGGGCGGATGAACACTGAAGCTTTCTTT	CSAKGGRMNTEAFF
TRBJ2-3	TRBV7-2	many	.	TGTGCCAGCAGCTTTTACCCTACCACAGATACGCAGTATTTT	CASSFYPTTDTQYF
TRBJ2-7	TRBV28	many	TRBD2	TGTGCCAGCATCGAGCGGGGACTCGGGCCGGAGGTTGACGAGCAGTACTTC	CASIERGLGPEVDEQYF
TRBJ2-7	TRBV7-2	many	.	TGTGCCAGCAGCCCCGGGAACCCGGGGGAGCAGTACTTC	CASSPGNPGEQYF
TRBJ2-7	TRBV7-2	many	.	TGTGCCAGCAGTCATCCTTCAAACTTAGTGTCGTCAGGGGCGGTCTACGAGCAGTACTTC	CASSHPSNLVSSGAVYEQYF
TRBJ1-4	TRBV5-1	many	.	TGCGCCAGCAGCCCCGGGGCGGGTGAAAAACTGTTTTTT	CASSPGAGEKLFF
TRBJ2-3	TRBV20-1	many	TRBD2	TGCAGTGCTAGTTTGAGCGGGAGCCTCACAGATACGCAGTATTTT	CSASLSGSLTDTQYF
TRBJ2-3	TRBV7-2	many	TRBD1	TGTGCCAGCAGCTACCAGACAGGGAGCACAGATACGCAGTATTTT	CASSYQTGSTDTQYF
TRBJ2-5	TRBV20-1	few	.	TGCAGTGCCCAGCGGACTACCCAAGAGACCCAGTACTTC	CSAQRTTQETQYF
TRBJ2-1	TRBV6-1	few	.	TGTGCCAGCACCGAAGGGCCCGGGATCGGAAATGAGCAGTTCTTC	CASTEGPGIGNEQFF
TRBJ1-2	TRBV28	many	TRBD1	TGTGCCAGCAGACTTTCCGACAGGGGGTATGGCTACACCTTC	CASRLSDRGYGYTF